This T cell receptor (beta chain) was observed in a study of shared clonotypes between healthy human individuals. Libraries were prepared by immunoSEQ multiplex PCR; TCRdb keeps only in-frame clonotypes and omits some of them. The sample has roughly 2,500,000 clones, 93% seen once. In germline, CDR1 is SGHRS, CDR2 YFSETQ. This CDR3 has 15 amino acids. V was clipped by 4 bases and J by 2 bases; unmatched bases: 2. Notes on this clone: Its antigen is undetermined.

All donors qualified as healthy HIV-negative adults and had experienced no recent acute infections or vaccinations. Every donor, a Caucasian adult, lived in Nashville, Tennessee. The CD4+ fraction was divided into a CD45RA+ naive subset and a CD45RA-negative memory subset. Notes on the study in general: Non-shared clonotypes had lower generation probabilities than clonotypes shared by all four sorted-subset donors.

Specimen: naive CD4+ T cells from PBMCs. Subset described: CD45RA+ positively selected. V and J are TRBV5-1 and TRBJ2-3; TRBD1 agrees at 12 bases. The sequence came from a man aged 18 to 29 in good health. Some clones in this sample may be carry-over from other donors' samples. CDR3 protein: CASSRGQGATDTQYF. The CDR3 bases are TGCGCCAGCAGCAGGGGACAGGGGGCCACAGATACGCAGTATTTT.